This T cell receptor beta chain was captured in a study of Graves' ophthalmopathy and Graves' hyperthyroidism. Study summary: Peripheral blood sampling occurred at initial diagnosis, before any treatment.

From RNA, the CDR3 regions of TCR beta chains were amplified and sequenced. The library came from an HTBI-primed first-round RT-PCR and a second-round multiplex PCR. TCRdb used MiXCR to reprocess the multiplex PCR reads, holding one entry per CDR3 protein. Of under 250,000 distinct CDR3 sequences listed, about a fifth are singletons. Per the germline V gene, CDR1 is PRHDT and CDR2 is FYEKMQ (reference sequence). V gave up 1 base and J gave up 2 bases, with 14 bases separating them. The CDR3 has 16 amino acids. This clonotype was seen many times. The sequenced material came from peripheral blood. The origin of this receptor is a woman in her 50s with Graves' ophthalmopathy. The chain carries TRBV13 and TRBJ1-2; no clear D gene. The CDR3: CASSLAFRNPNYGYTF. The CDR3 bases are TGTGCCAGCAGCTTAGCATTCCGGAATCCAAACTATGGCTACACCTTC.